Given below is one T cell receptor beta chain in context. Its target antigen remains unknown. No much larger clone exists at a distance of one base, and base qualities are not known. The donors were roughly 38 Caucasian individuals from Russia, aged 6 to 90 years, who were systemically healthy. About 9.6 milliliters of peripheral blood were collected from each donor into EDTA-treated Vacutainer tubes. Ficoll-Paque density-gradient centrifugation was used to isolate PBMCs, with at least 6.5 million obtained per sample. Trizol reagent was used to extract total RNA from the PBMCs, yielding at least 6 micrograms per sample. For every donor, flow cytometry on a PBMC aliquot measured the percentage of naive CD45RAhigh/CD27high T cells. Receptor libraries were prepared by 5' RACE. Sequencing used an Illumina HiSeq 2500. A second PCR of about 6 to 11 cycles was performed with a sample-barcoded 5' primer and a J-beta primer mix. A template-switch 5' adaptor carrying 12 random nucleotides introduced a unique molecular identifier onto each TCR beta cDNA molecule. At least 2.5 million CDR3-containing paired-end reads were obtained from each sample. First-strand cDNA synthesis was performed from all RNA using the Mint cDNA synthesis kit, with priming by a TRBC-specific oligonucleotide. Following uracil-DNA glycosylase treatment, all cDNA underwent a first 18-cycle PCR with the universal primers M1SS and BC2_uni_R. The study's own analysis went as follows. Normalization of each sample was performed by random selection of 1 million high-quality reads, each carrying a distinct molecular identifier. Instead of being binned into consensus sequences, reads that shared molecular identifiers were thrown out. MiTCR, run with a Q25 quality threshold and the strictest error-elimination algorithm, handled CDR3 identification, clonotype clustering and error correction. A nonparametric unseen species model with Euler transformation was used to estimate lower-bound total TCR beta diversity. TCRdb's own reprocessing of the public reads used fastp at Q25 and MiXCR and kept productive beta chains. For every CDR3 protein sequence, its rows merge into one entry that carries the most common genes and DNA. These V and J calls originate from TCRdb's pipeline instead of the authors' own analysis. The sample table shows over 300,000 distinct CDR3 sequences, and over 45% are seen once. Clones ranked in the top ten supply over 40% of the sample.

The data were obtained in a study of blood T cells in healthy people across ages (dated by TCRdb to between 2015 and 2017). Regarding the complete study: Template switching captured roughly one uniquely barcoded TCR beta cDNA molecule per two T cells in model experiments. To track age-related changes in TCR beta repertoire diversity, the study relied on deep sequencing normalized with unique cDNA molecular identifiers. Donors were grouped into four age groups: young (average approximately 15 years), middle-aged (about 38), aged (roughly 67) and long-lived (over 80). Donors of different ages were randomly distributed across sequencing lanes to avoid experimental bias. The study analyzed two additional independent replicas of 1 million unique cDNA reads from the same blood draw for two donors, one aged 18 to 29 and one aged 80 or older. The full study reports these points: Because profiling used bulk unsorted PBMCs, naive and antigen-experienced compartments could not be compared conclusively. A strong correlation was found between observed TCR beta diversity and the percentage of naive T cells measured by flow cytometry. Total diversity estimates from one million sequenced T cells were considered lower bounds and underestimates. The long-lived group showed more naive CD4+ T cells, fewer expanded clones and increased TCR diversity than the aged group, suggesting age selection. The CMV infection status of donors was not known, potentially confounding age-related changes in expanded clonotypes. As age increased, observed TCR beta diversity per million T cells dropped in a roughly linear way, and a significant reduction was already evident by age about 36.

Sequencing used blood. The sequence was obtained from a man in his 60s in good health.

CDR3 protein: CSVNIRQGGGYTF. The DNA sequence is TGCAGCGTGAACATTCGACAGGGAGGAGGCTACACCTTC. This chain is built from TRBV29-1 and TRBJ1-2, and TRBD1 aligns with 7 junction nucleotides. Inclusive of the bounding cysteine and phenylalanine, the CDR3 is 13 residues long. The only DNA kept is the CDR3, 39 bases in frame from the first base. V lost 6 bases and J lost 8 bases, and the count of bases not matched to a germline gene is 12. The germline V gene yields SQVTM for CDR1 and ANQGSEA for CDR2.